This T cell receptor beta chain was identified during a study of blood T cell repertoires in COVID-19. The method was immunoSEQ multiplex PCR; TCRdb's version includes in-frame clones alone and lacks a portion of them. Of approximately 60,000 clones listed, 70% to 80% are singletons. The CDR3 is 15 amino acids. The V segment lost 1 base and the J segment 6 bases; nucleotides outside the gene matches: 7. Looked up from germline, CDR1 is KGHSH and CDR2 is LQKENI. V gene TRBV18 combines with J gene TRBJ1-2; TRBD1 matches 8 bases. The sequence was obtained from a man aged 55 to 69 with acute or convalescent COVID-19. Sequences were obtained from peripheral blood. The CDR3, as DNA: TGTGCCAGCTCACCACAACAGGGGGTTAGGGATGGCTACACCTTC. Translated: CASSPQQGVRDGYTF.